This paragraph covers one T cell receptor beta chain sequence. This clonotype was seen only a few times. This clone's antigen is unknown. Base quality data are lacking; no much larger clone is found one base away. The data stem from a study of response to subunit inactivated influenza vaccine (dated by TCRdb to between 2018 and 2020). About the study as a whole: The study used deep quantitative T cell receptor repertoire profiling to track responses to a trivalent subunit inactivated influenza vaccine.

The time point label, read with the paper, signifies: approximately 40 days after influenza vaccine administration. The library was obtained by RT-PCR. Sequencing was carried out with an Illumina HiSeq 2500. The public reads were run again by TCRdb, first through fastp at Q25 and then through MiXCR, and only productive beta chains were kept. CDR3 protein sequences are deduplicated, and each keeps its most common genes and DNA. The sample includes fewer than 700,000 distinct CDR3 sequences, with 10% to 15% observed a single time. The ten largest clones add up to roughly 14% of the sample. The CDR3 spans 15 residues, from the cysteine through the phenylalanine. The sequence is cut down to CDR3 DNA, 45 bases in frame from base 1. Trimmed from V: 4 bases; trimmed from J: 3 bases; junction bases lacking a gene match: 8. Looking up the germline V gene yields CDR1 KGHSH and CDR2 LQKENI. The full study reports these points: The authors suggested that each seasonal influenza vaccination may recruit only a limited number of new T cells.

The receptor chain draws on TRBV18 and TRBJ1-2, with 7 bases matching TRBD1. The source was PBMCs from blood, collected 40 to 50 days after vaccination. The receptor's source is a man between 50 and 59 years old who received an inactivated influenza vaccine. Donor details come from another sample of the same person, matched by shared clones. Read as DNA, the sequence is TGTGCCAGCTCACAGGGGACAGCGCAATACTATGGCTACACCTTC. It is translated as CASSQGTAQYYGYTF.